Below are 2 T cell receptor beta chains sequenced from a single sample in a study of T-cell reconstitution after alpha-beta-depleted transplantation in children. For TCRbeta, the library was prepared with unique molecular identifiers. MiXCR, run by TCRdb on the PCR reads, gives a single entry per CDR3 protein. The data contain 350,000 to 400,000 distinct CDR3 sequences, approximately 12% of them singletons. Here the sequenced sample was PBMCs, taken from the stem cell graft. These receptors were obtained from a human donor who donated a stem cell graft to a child with Fanconi anemia.

This clonotype occurred many times. V is TRBV5-6 and J is TRBJ2-7; perhaps TRBD1 as D (5 bases). The germline CDR1 and CDR2 sequences are SGHDT and YYEEEE. V lost 4 bases to trimming and J lost 7 bases, with 15 bases between them. The CDR3 runs to 13 residues. Written as DNA, the CDR3 is TGTGCCAGCAGCCCAGGGATAGGAAGGGAGCAGTACTTC. This sequence encodes CASSPGIGREQYF.

This clonotype was picked up a small number of times. The rearrangement uses TRBV28 and TRBJ1-3; TRBD1 is a possible D gene (6 bases). The CDR3 runs 15 residues. Germline V gene lookup returns CDR1 MDHEN and CDR2 SYDVKM. Trimming stripped 4 bases from V and 2 bases from J, with 12 bases between. The CDR3 DNA sequence: TGTGCCAGCAGTTCGCACAGGGTCGCTGGAAACACCATATATTTT. Translation gives CASSSHRVAGNTIYF.